This TCR beta chain was found in a study of blood T cell repertoires in COVID-19. The germline gives CDR1 LGHDT, CDR2 YNNKEL (reference sequence). The trim removed 1 base at V and 8 bases at J, leaving 5 bases unmatched. The CDR3 totals 14 residues. Resolution of symptoms, clearance, or two negative PCRs was present in recovered Cohort 3 donors. TCRdb's copy holds only in-frame clones and misses some; the assay was immunoSEQ multiplex PCR. The data hold approximately 17,000 clones, with around 88% observed a single time. The sequenced sample was PBMCs or T cells enriched from blood (not recorded which). The rearrangement links TRBV3-1 (or the pseudogene TRBV3-2) to TRBJ1-2; 9 bases match TRBD1. This clonotype was obtained from a woman aged 25 to 39 who had recovered from COVID-19. CDR3 DNA: TGTGCCAGCAGCCAAGTACAGGGGGCCGACGGCTACACCTTC. As protein: CASSQVQGADGYTF.